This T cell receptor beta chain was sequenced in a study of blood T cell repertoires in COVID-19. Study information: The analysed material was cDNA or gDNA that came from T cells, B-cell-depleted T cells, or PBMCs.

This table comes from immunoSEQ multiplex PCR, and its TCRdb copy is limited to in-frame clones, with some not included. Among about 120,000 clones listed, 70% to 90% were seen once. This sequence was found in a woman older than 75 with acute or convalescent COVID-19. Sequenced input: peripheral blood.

CDR3 in DNA: TGTGCCAGCAGCCATGTCAGGGGACCCTACGAGCAGTACTTC. Its protein product is CASSHVRGPYEQYF. The chain uses TRBV3-1 (or the pseudogene TRBV3-2) and TRBJ2-7; D is perhaps TRBD1 (6 bases). Trimming left V 3 bases short and J 2 bases short, with 11 bases between. Germline CDR1 LGHDT, CDR2 YNNKEL (reference sequence). The CDR3 is 14 amino acids.